Listed below are T cell receptor beta chains from one sample, sequenced in a study of cytomegalovirus exposure and HLA in healthy donors. Sequencing used immunoSEQ multiplex PCR; TCRdb keeps in-frame clones, though not all of them. Among 250,000 or so clones, about 87% were seen once, and the ten largest hold less than 3%. Sequencing was carried out using PBMCs. The origin of the receptors is a man younger than 30 in good health and CMV-seronegative. Both conserved end residues are part of each CDR3. The D gene is left open where the match is weak. A row's size may be missing; if present it is once, few, many or a size class.

v_call,j_call,clone_size,d_call,cdr3_nt,cdr3_aa
TRBV14,TRBJ2-2,NA,NA,TGTGCCAGCAGCCAATGGTTGCAGTCCGGGGAGCTGTTTTTT,CASSQWLQSGELFF
TRBV28,TRBJ1-5,NA,TRBD1,TGTGCCAGCAGTTTATGGGACAGGGTTAATCAGCCCCAGCATTTT,CASSLWDRVNQPQHF
TRBV18,TRBJ2-1,NA,NA,TGTGCCAGCTCACCCGGACAGGGAGGGAGGAATGAGCAGTTCTTC,CASSPGQGGRNEQFF
TRBV27,TRBJ2-2,NA,NA,TGTGCCAGCAGTTTAGTCAGGACCGGGGAGCTGTTTTTT,CASSLVRTGELFF
TRBV15,TRBJ2-7,NA,TRBD1,TGTGCCACTAGCCGGGACAGAAGCTCCTACGAGCAGTACTTC,CATSRDRSSYEQYF
TRBV7-2,TRBJ2-7,NA,TRBD2,TGTGCCAGCGCTATAACTAGCGGGACTTCGTACGAGCAGTACTTC,CASAITSGTSYEQYF
TRBV5-6,TRBJ2-1,NA,NA,TGTGCCAGCAGCCCCGGGACACGCGACGTGAATGAGCAGTTCTTC,CASSPGTRDVNEQFF
TRBV19,TRBJ1-2,few,NA,TGTGCCAGTAGCCTAGGGGCATCTACTAACTATGGCTACACCTTC,CASSLGASTNYGYTF
TRBV14,TRBJ1-1,NA,NA,TGTGCCAGCAGCCAAGGGCGGGGTATAGGGAGAACTGAAGCTTTCTTT,CASSQGRGIGRTEAFF
TRBV7-2,TRBJ2-3,NA,TRBD2,TGTGCCAGCAGCACTCAAGCGGGACTCCCCCAAGATACGCAGTATTTT,CASSTQAGLPQDTQYF
TRBV28,TRBJ2-7,NA,NA,TGTGCCAGCAGCTGGTACTCCCTCGGGGACGAGCAGTACTTC,CASSWYSLGDEQYF
TRBV10-3,TRBJ1-4,NA,NA,TGTGCCATCTCTGGGGGGACCTCCTCCTCAACTAATGAAAAACTGTTTTTT,CAISGGTSSSTNEKLFF
TRBV4-3,TRBJ2-1,NA,NA,TGCGCCAGCAGCCAAGATGTTGCCGGGAGCTCCTACAATGAGCAGTTCTTC,CASSQDVAGSSYNEQFF
TRBV29-1,TRBJ2-5,NA,NA,TGCAGCGTTGACCCCCGGGACAAGGTTCAAGAGACCCAGTACTTC,CSVDPRDKVQETQYF
TRBV7-2,TRBJ1-2,NA,NA,TGTGCCAGCAGCTTATACACCCTCTATGGCTACACCTTC,CASSLYTLYGYTF
TRBV7-2,TRBJ1-5,NA,NA,TGTGCCAGCAGCTTAAACTCCGGTCAGCCCCAGCATTTT,CASSLNSGQPQHF
TRBV6-5,TRBJ1-1,NA,NA,TGTGCCAGCAGTCCCTCCACGGGGACTGAAGCTTTCTTT,CASSPSTGTEAFF
TRBV5-1,TRBJ2-7,NA,TRBD1,TGCGCCAGCAGTCCGGCCCCAGCTAGGGGGCTATACGAGCAGTACTTC,CASSPAPARGLYEQYF
TRBV12-2,TRBJ1-5,NA,NA,TGTGCAAGTCGCCAAATGTACAGGCGTAATCAGCCCCAGCATTTT,CASRQMYRRNQPQHF
TRBV6-5,TRBJ2-1,NA,NA,TGTGCCAGCAGTTACTCGAGCCATCCGCCTGAGCAGTTCTTC,CASSYSSHPPEQFF
TRBV5-1,TRBJ1-6,NA,TRBD1,TGCGCCAGTACTCCGGGACAGCCTAATTCACCCCTCCACTTT,CASTPGQPNSPLHF
TRBV6-6,TRBJ1-2,NA,TRBD1,TGTGCCAGCAGTGAGGACAGGTCTAACTATGGCTACACCTTC,CASSEDRSNYGYTF
TRBV2,TRBJ2-1,NA,NA,TGTGCCAGCAGTGAAGCGCTTCACGGCTACAATGAGCAGTTCTTC,CASSEALHGYNEQFF
TRBV27,TRBJ2-3,once,NA,TGTGCCAGCGGACTAAGGGTAGATACGCAGTATTTT,CASGLRVDTQYF
TRBV7-6,TRBJ2-7,NA,NA,TGTGCCAGCAGCTTCCAGGCGACAGACTACGAGCAGTACTTC,CASSFQATDYEQYF
TRBV5-1,TRBJ1-5,once,TRBD1,TGCGCCAGCAGCTTGGATGGACAGGGCTATCAGCCCCAGCATTTT,CASSLDGQGYQPQHF
TRBV28,TRBJ2-4,NA,NA,TGTGCCAGCAGTTCCCCCGTAATAGCCAAAAACATTCAGTACTTC,CASSSPVIAKNIQYF
TRBV28,TRBJ2-7,NA,NA,TGTGCCAGCAGTCAACAGGACGAGCAGTACTTC,CASSQQDEQYF
TRBV28,TRBJ2-7,NA,TRBD1,TGTGCCAGCAGTCTAGGTGGACAGGGCCACCGCGAGCAGTACTTC,CASSLGGQGHREQYF
TRBV4-3,TRBJ1-2,few,NA,TGCGCCAGCAGCCAAGAATACGGGACTAACTATGGCTACACCTTC,CASSQEYGTNYGYTF
TRBV18,TRBJ1-2,NA,NA,TGTGCCAGCTCACTCAGTGAAGGAGCAAACTATGGCTACACCTTC,CASSLSEGANYGYTF
TRBV19,TRBJ2-2,NA,TRBD1,TGTGCCAGTAGTATGAGGGGGCCGGGCACCGGGGAGCTGTTTTTT,CASSMRGPGTGELFF
TRBV30,TRBJ2-1,NA,NA,TGTGCCTGGCTGGGGGGTCTAGGTAGAAATGAGCAGTTCTTC,CAWLGGLGRNEQFF
TRBV5-1,TRBJ1-2,NA,TRBD1,TGCGCCAGCAGCTGGGGACAGGGTGCCGACTACACCTTC,CASSWGQGADYTF
TRBV28,TRBJ1-1,NA,NA,TGTGCCAGCAGTTCGATTCAGGGTGGCGGAATGAACACTGAAGCTTTCTTT,CASSSIQGGGMNTEAFF
TRBV15,TRBJ1-2,NA,NA,TGTGCCGCTGGAGGGGCAGGATATGGCTACACCTTC,CAAGGAGYGYTF
TRBV16,TRBJ1-2,NA,NA,TGTGCCAGCAGCCTGGGCCAGACCCCTGTGGGTGGCTACACCTTC,CASSLGQTPVGGYTF
TRBV7-9,TRBJ2-1,once,TRBD2,TGTGCCAGCAGCCTTAGCGGGAGGTCCCACAATGAGCAGTTCTTC,CASSLSGRSHNEQFF
TRBV6-6,TRBJ1-2,NA,NA,TGTGCCAGCAGTTACTCAGCGCGGGGAAACTATGGCTACACCTTC,CASSYSARGNYGYTF
TRBV27,TRBJ1-6,NA,TRBD1,TGTGCCAGCAGTCCACAGGGGGTAGGAAATTCACCCCTCCACTTT,CASSPQGVGNSPLHF
TRBV11-2,TRBJ2-5,NA,NA,TGTGCCAGCAGAGAAGAGTGGACAGCCGAAGAGACCCAGTACTTC,CASREEWTAEETQYF
TRBV28,TRBJ2-4,NA,TRBD1,TGTGCCAGCAGTCTACAGGGGGGAAACATTCAGTACTTC,CASSLQGGNIQYF
TRBV7-9,TRBJ2-7,NA,NA,TGTGCCAGCAGCCCTCCCAGAGGGACCTACGAGCAGTACTTC,CASSPPRGTYEQYF
TRBV28,TRBJ1-5,NA,NA,TGTGCCAGCAAAAGACAGAATCAGCCCCAGCATTTT,CASKRQNQPQHF
TRBV10-3,TRBJ2-7,NA,NA,TGTGCCATCAGTGGTGCCGGGACCTACGAGCAGTACTTC,CAISGAGTYEQYF
TRBV19,TRBJ1-1,NA,NA,TGTGCCAGTAGTATAGGGACAGCGAACACTGAAGCTTTCTTT,CASSIGTANTEAFF
TRBV9,TRBJ2-1,NA,TRBD2,TGTGCCAGCAGCCCCGGACTAGCGGTGACCAATGAGCAGTTCTTC,CASSPGLAVTNEQFF
TRBV27,TRBJ2-7,NA,TRBD1,TGTGCCAGCAGACGGACAGGGAGATACGAGCAGTACTTC,CASRRTGRYEQYF
TRBV5-6,TRBJ1-2,NA,NA,TGTGCCAGCAGCCCGGGGGAGCCTAACTATGGCTACACCTTC,CASSPGEPNYGYTF
TRBV9,TRBJ2-1,NA,TRBD2,TGTGCCAGCAGCGTAGCGGGACTAGCGGGAGGGTTGTCCTACAATGAGCAGTTCTTC,CASSVAGLAGGLSYNEQFF
TRBV27,TRBJ2-1,NA,TRBD2,TGTGCCAGCAGTCTGGGACTAGCGGGTTACAATGGTGAGCAGTTCTTC,CASSLGLAGYNGEQFF
TRBV6-5,TRBJ2-7,NA,NA,TGTGCCAGCAGTGCGGGTGTTTGGGCCGTCTACGAGCAGTACTTC,CASSAGVWAVYEQYF